This TCR beta chain derives from a study of T-cell memory formation after mild COVID-19. This clonotype showed up just a few times. TCRdb re-derived calls from the 5' RACE reads in MiXCR, one entry per CDR3 protein. The sample carries around 80,000 distinct CDR3 sequences, around 14% recorded once. The sequence was obtained from an adult woman who had mild COVID-19 (a few samples of this study predate the infection). Cell type and time point are not known. Sample: PBMCs or a T cell subset sorted from them (not recorded which).

The CDR3: CATRERVSDTQYF. Here the CDR3 DNA reads TGTGCCACAAGAGAGAGAGTTTCAGATACGCAGTATTTT. The genes are TRBV12-3 or TRBV12-4 and TRBJ2-3; no firm D call. The CDR3 is 13 residues long. The V gene lost 10 bases and the J gene lost 4 bases, with 15 bases spanning the gap.